A single sample is the source of the 8 T cell receptor beta chains below, sequenced in a study of blood T cell repertoires in COVID-19. The repertoire was sequenced with immunoSEQ multiplex PCR; TCRdb's copy has only in-frame clones and lacks some. The sample lists tens of thousands of clones; around 80% were seen once. Sequencing was performed on peripheral blood. The receptors stem from a human donor in a cohort sampled during active COVID-19.

The chain links TRBV11-3 to TRBJ2-7; a weak D match, TRBD2 (5 bases). Per germline, CDR1 SGHNT and CDR2 YENEEA. CDR3 length: 20 amino acids. With 0 bases removed from V and 6 bases from J, the gap between germline ends came to 30 bases. The CDR3 spells CASSLDPGDYGKAPEGEQYF. The CDR3 DNA reads as TGTGCCAGCAGCTTAGACCCTGGGGATTACGGGAAAGCCCCCGAGGGCGAGCAGTACTTC.

The gene calls are TRBV19 and TRBJ1-3, with a possible D match to TRBD1 (6 bases). The V gene lost 4 bases and the J gene lost 4 bases, with 14 bases spanning the gap. Germline V gene sequence: CDR1 LNHDA, CDR2 SQIVND (reference sequence). The CDR3 extends over 15 amino acids. CDR3 in DNA: TGTGCCAGTAGTACCCTACAGGGAAGAGGAAACACCATATATTTT. Protein product: CASSTLQGRGNTIYF.

The rearrangement uses TRBV6-5 and TRBJ1-4; D possibly corresponds to TRBD1 (5 bases). Trimming pared 6 bases from V and 0 bases from J, leaving 8 bases between. Germline V gives CDR1 MNHEY, CDR2 SVGAGI. The CDR3 spans 14 residues. The CDR3 region is CASRATATNEKLFF. The CDR3 nucleotides read TGTGCCAGCAGAGCGACAGCAACTAATGAAAAACTGTTTTTT.

The rearrangement links TRBV23-1 to TRBJ1-5, with D possibly being TRBD1 (6 bases). Being an ORF, TRBV23-1 has a function that is uncertain. V was clipped by 6 bases and J by 0 bases, with 12 bases between them. CDR3 size: 15 residues. Written as DNA, the CDR3 is TGCGCCAGCAGACAGGGAGGGTATAGCAATCAGCCCCAGCATTTT. Residues: CASRQGGYSNQPQHF.

This clone showed up just a few times. The chain uses TRBV19 and TRBJ1-5; 8 bases fit TRBD1. This CDR3 has 15 residues. Germline CDR1 LNHDA, CDR2 SQIVND (reference sequence). The trim removed 4 bases at V and 7 bases at J, leaving 9 bases unmatched. The CDR3 is CASSTQKTGDQPQHF. CDR3 bases: TGTGCCAGTAGTACCCAGAAGACAGGGGACCAGCCCCAGCATTTT.

The genes are TRBV7-9 and TRBJ2-5; the match to TRBD2 covers 14 bases. The J segment lost 5 bases and the V segment lost 4 bases, leaving 6 bases of the junction unmatched. CDR1 is SEHNR and CDR2 is FQNEAQ in the germline V gene (reference sequence). The CDR3 is made up of 16 amino acids. The CDR3 DNA reads TGTGCCAGCAGCTCCGGACTAGCGGGGGGTTGGGAGACCCAGTACTTC. Protein: CASSSGLAGGWETQYF.

The chain employs TRBV4-1 and TRBJ2-7; D is perhaps TRBD1 (6 bases). Trimming took off 4 bases at V and 3 bases at J, with 10 bases between the two ends. CDR1 and CDR2 (germline): MGHRA, YSYEKL. This CDR3 has 13 residues. DNA for the CDR3: TGCGCCAGCAGCCCAAGAGGGGGCTACGAGCAGTACTTC. Protein: CASSPRGGYEQYF.

The chain has TRBV6-1 and TRBJ1-5, with 7 positions matching TRBD1. This CDR3 has 17 amino acids. V shed 4 bases, J shed 0 bases, and the junction held 9 bases outside the gene matches. The germline V gene encodes CDR1 MNHNS and CDR2 SASEGT. DNA for the CDR3: TGTGCCAGCAGTGTGAACAGGGGCACATATAGCAATCAGCCCCAGCATTTT. Protein product: CASSVNRGTYSNQPQHF.